These 11 T cell receptor beta chains were all obtained from the same sample, sequenced in a study of cytomegalovirus exposure and HLA in healthy donors. Vbeta (60) and Jbeta (13) primers were used in the PCR. Repertoires were generated with immunoSEQ multiplex PCR, while TCRdb's copy carries only in-frame clones and drops some. The sample contains fewer than 200,000 clones, 65% to 85% of which appear only once. The sample comprised PBMCs. The receptors originated from a woman in her 50s in good health and CMV-seropositive.

The chain employs TRBV18 and TRBJ1-6; D gene ambiguous. The CDR3 consists of 14 residues. Trimming took 4 bases from V and 3 from J, leaving 7 bases between them. The germline V gene encodes CDR1 KGHSH and CDR2 LQKENI. The CDR3 region has the DNA TGTGCCAGCTCACATCCAGACTATAATTCACCCCTCCACTTT. It translates to CASSHPDYNSPLHF.

V and J are TRBV4-2 and TRBJ2-7; D might be TRBD1 (6 bases). The CDR3 spans 16 residues. Trimming stripped 0 bases from V and 2 bases from J, with 14 bases between. Germline V gene lookup returns CDR1 LGHNA and CDR2 YNFKEQ. The CDR3 region has the DNA TGTGCCAGCAGCCAAGAGCAGGGACAAATAACCTACGAGCAGTACTTC. It translates to CASSQEQGQITYEQYF.

The chain has TRBV19 and TRBJ1-1, with TRBD1 identical over 7 bases. From germline, CDR1 is LNHDA and CDR2 SQIVND (reference sequence). The CDR3 loop spans 16 amino acids. V shed 7 bases and J 0 bases; nucleotides not matched to a gene: 11. CDR3 sequence: CASTERTGAVNTEAFF. CDR3 sequence (DNA): TGTGCCAGTACTGAGCGCACAGGGGCCGTGAACACTGAAGCTTTCTTT. Full variable domain (outside the CDR3, taken from reference TRBV19 and TRBJ1-1): DGGITQSPKYLFRKEGQNVTLSCEQNLNHDAMYWYRQDPGQGLRLIYYSQIVNDFQKGDIAEGYSVSREKKESFPLTVTSAQKNPTAFYLCASTERTGAVNTEAFFGQGTRLTVV.

This CDR3 is CASSQETPNTEAFF. DNA for the CDR3: TGTGCCAGCAGCCAAGAGACTCCGAACACTGAAGCTTTCTTT. The rearrangement links TRBV4-2 to TRBJ1-1; D gene ambiguous. V was clipped by 0 bases and J by 1 base, with 6 bases between them. This CDR3 spans 14 amino acids. Germline assignment: CDR1 LGHNA and CDR2 YNFKEQ.

The table lists this clone with a count of one. This chain uses TRBV19 with TRBJ2-7; D is possibly TRBD2 (6 bases). The germline V gene has CDR1 LNHDA and CDR2 SQIVND (reference sequence). V was trimmed by 3 bases and J by 0 bases, leaving 12 bases between them. The CDR3 covers 15 residues. Here the CDR3 reads CASSIGGRVSYEQYF. The CDR3 region has the DNA TGTGCCAGTAGTATCGGAGGGCGGGTCTCCTACGAGCAGTACTTC.

This chain connects TRBV4-2 to TRBJ1-2; a possible D gene is TRBD1 (5 bases). This CDR3 comprises 16 residues. Between the trimmed V and J ends, which lost 5 bases and 2 bases, there was a span of 18 bases. Germline V gene sequence: CDR1 LGHNA, CDR2 YNFKEQ. The CDR3 spells CASSEPRDFLNYGYTF. For the CDR3, the DNA is TGTGCCAGCAGCGAACCCCGGGACTTCTTAAACTATGGCTACACCTTC.

V is TRBV18 and J is TRBJ2-1; D ambiguous. This CDR3 is built from 15 residues. Looked up from germline, CDR1 is KGHSH and CDR2 is LQKENI. V lost 5 bases, J lost 6 bases, and 17 bases lay in between. This CDR3 is CASSSADHVGNEQFF. The CDR3 nucleotides are TGTGCCAGCTCATCGGCGGATCACGTCGGCAATGAGCAGTTCTTC. Variable domain in full (rest from reference TRBV18 and TRBJ2-1): NAGVMQNPRHLVRRRGQEARLRCSPMKGHSHVYWYRQLPEEGLKFMVYLQKENIIDESGMPKERFSAEFPKEGPSILRIQQVVRGDSAAYFCASSSADHVGNEQFFGPGTRLTVL.

This chain connects TRBV7-2 to TRBJ1-5; 9 bases line up with TRBD1. The CDR3 has 15 amino acids. V dropped 5 bases and J dropped 2; count of bases not matched to a gene: 4. The V gene's germline CDR1 is SGHTA and CDR2 FQGNSA. CDR3 amino acids: CASSIRTGGNQPQHF. The CDR3 DNA sequence: TGTGCCAGCAGCATACGGACAGGGGGCAATCAGCCCCAGCATTTT.

The chain recombines TRBV19 with TRBJ1-4, with unresolved D. The germline V gene has CDR1 LNHDA and CDR2 SQIVND (reference sequence). V lost 8 bases and J lost 0, with 10 bases in between. The CDR3 extends over 14 amino acids. CDR3 sequence reads: CASREPATNEKLFF. As DNA, the CDR3 is TGTGCCAGTCGAGAACCCGCAACTAATGAAAAACTGTTTTTT.

Turning to this clone: The germline gene is not matched at one end of the junction; a read error may be the cause. The J gene is TRBJ2-5, the V gene TRBV7-7; 8 bases agree with TRBD1. CDR3 size: 19 residues. CDR1 is SSHAT and CDR2 is FNYEAQ in the germline V gene (reference sequence). In DNA, the CDR3 is TGTGCTAGCAGCTTAGCGCCCACCTGGACAGGGTTTGGGGGAGAGACCCAGTACTTC. It is translated as CASSLAPTWTGFGGETQYF.

The rearrangement uses TRBV5-6 and TRBJ1-5, with TRBD1 identical over 10 bases. This CDR3 contains 15 residues. V was clipped by 0 bases and J by 8 bases; unmatched bases: 5. Germline assignment: CDR1 SGHDT and CDR2 YYEEEE. This CDR3 is CASSLVDRGLEPQHF. DNA of the CDR3: TGTGCCAGCAGCTTGGTGGACAGGGGGTTGGAGCCCCAGCATTTT.